This T cell receptor beta chain was observed in a study of T-cell memory formation after mild COVID-19. Study-level information: Largely, the TCR clusters proved donor specific. Study findings and constraints: CD4/CD8 balance held among clones contracting day 15 to 85, and later expanders leaned CD4+.

In TCRdb, the 5' RACE reads were re-called with MiXCR into one record per CDR3 protein. The sample consists of approximately 300,000 distinct CDR3 sequences, about 16% of them appearing once. A few counts support this clonotype. What it binds is unknown. Trimming took off 4 bases at V and 1 base at J, with 12 bases between the two ends. The germline CDR1 and CDR2 sequences are SGHNT and YYREEE (reference sequence). This CDR3 contains 14 residues. The receptor's source is a man aged 18 to 35 who had mild COVID-19 (a few samples of this study predate the infection). Cell type and time point are not known. The sequencing sample was made of PBMCs or a T cell subset sorted from them (not recorded which). The rearrangement links TRBV5-4 to TRBJ2-7; D call uncertain. The chain's CDR3 is CASSLRTGSYEQYF. CDR3 sequence (DNA): TGTGCCAGCAGCCTCCGGACGGGTTCCTACGAGCAGTACTTC.